This T cell receptor (beta chain) was recovered during a study of blood T cell repertoires in COVID-19. V was clipped by 2 bases and J by 3 bases, with 8 bases between them. The germline V gene has CDR1 SEHNR and CDR2 FQNEAQ (reference sequence). CDR3 length: 14 residues. This clone was seen a handful of times. Repertoires were generated with immunoSEQ multiplex PCR, while TCRdb's copy carries only in-frame clones and drops some. The repertoire holds approximately 500,000 clones, with approximately 85% as singletons. The chain carries TRBV7-9 and TRBJ1-5, with D unresolved. This TCR was sampled from a human donor in a cohort sampled during active COVID-19. Sequenced input: peripheral blood. The CDR3 spells CASSLSGDNQPQHF. The CDR3 DNA follows: TGTGCCAGCAGCTTAAGCGGGGACAATCAGCCCCAGCATTTT.